Listed below are T cell receptor beta chains from one sample, sequenced in a study of blood T cell repertoires in COVID-19. The repertoire was sequenced with immunoSEQ multiplex PCR; TCRdb's copy has only in-frame clones and lacks some. Of approximately 270,000 clones in the sample, 70% to 90% are singletons; the top ten hold 1.5% to 2%. Sequenced: PBMCs or T cells enriched from blood (not recorded which). These receptors were obtained from a woman aged 45-59 years who had recovered from COVID-19. CDR3s include the opening cysteine and the closing phenylalanine or tryptophan. The order of the fields is V gene, clone size, D gene, J gene, CDR3 DNA, CDR3 protein. The D gene is left open where the match is weak. A clone size is listed for some rows: how often the clone was seen (once, few, many), or a class if it is expanded.

v_gene: TRBV28
abundance: -
d_gene: -
j_gene: TRBJ2-7
CDR3nt: TGTGCCATTCAAAGCGGCTATACATGGGAGCAGTACTTC
CDR3aa: CAIQSGYTWEQYF

v_gene: TRBV3-1/TRBV3-2
abundance: -
d_gene: TRBD2
j_gene: TRBJ2-7
CDR3nt: TGTGCCAGCAGCCAACCGGGACTAGTCAACGAGCAGTACTTC
CDR3aa: CASSQPGLVNEQYF

v_gene: TRBV6-5
abundance: few
d_gene: TRBD2
j_gene: TRBJ2-7
CDR3nt: TGTGCCAGCAGTTACTCGTCTAGCGGGACCTACGAGCAGTACTTC
CDR3aa: CASSYSSSGTYEQYF

v_gene: TRBV10-3
abundance: -
d_gene: TRBD1
j_gene: TRBJ1-1
CDR3nt: TGTGCCATCAGTGGTGACAGGGAGAACACTGAAGCTTTCTTT
CDR3aa: CAISGDRENTEAFF

v_gene: TRBV6-5
abundance: -
d_gene: TRBD1
j_gene: TRBJ1-2
CDR3nt: TGTGCCAGCAGACTAAGACAGGGACTCTATGGCTACACCTTC
CDR3aa: CASRLRQGLYGYTF

v_gene: TRBV2
abundance: -
d_gene: -
j_gene: TRBJ2-7
CDR3nt: TGTGCCAGCGGGGACACCAACTCCTACGAGCAGTACTTC
CDR3aa: CASGDTNSYEQYF

v_gene: TRBV6-5
abundance: -
d_gene: TRBD1
j_gene: TRBJ1-5
CDR3nt: TGTGCCAGCAGTACGGGACAGGGGATCAATCAGCCCCAGCATTTT
CDR3aa: CASSTGQGINQPQHF

v_gene: TRBV28
abundance: -
d_gene: -
j_gene: TRBJ2-3
CDR3nt: TGTGCCAGCAGTTTGGTTACGGGAGCGAGGGGTGGAGATACGCAGTATTTT
CDR3aa: CASSLVTGARGGDTQYF

v_gene: TRBV2
abundance: -
d_gene: -
j_gene: TRBJ2-3
CDR3nt: TGTGCCTCCCGCTATTCGGGAATGGATACGCAGTATTTT
CDR3aa: CASRYSGMDTQYF

v_gene: TRBV19
abundance: -
d_gene: -
j_gene: TRBJ1-5
CDR3nt: TGTGCCAGTAGTATAGGCGGGGGAAGCAATCAGCCCCAGCATTTT
CDR3aa: CASSIGGGSNQPQHF

v_gene: TRBV5-1
abundance: once
d_gene: TRBD1
j_gene: TRBJ2-3
CDR3nt: TGCGCCAGCAGCTTGACTTCGACAGGGGGGCGACAGGATACGCAGTATTTT
CDR3aa: CASSLTSTGGRQDTQYF

v_gene: TRBV19
abundance: few
d_gene: -
j_gene: TRBJ2-6
CDR3nt: TGTGCCAGTAGTATAGGAGCCTCTGGGGCCAACGTCCTGACTTTC
CDR3aa: CASSIGASGANVLTF

v_gene: TRBV27
abundance: -
d_gene: -
j_gene: TRBJ1-5
CDR3nt: TGTGCCAGCAAAGGTCGGGCGTGGGGGCGAGATAGCAATCAGCCCCAGCATTTT
CDR3aa: CASKGRAWGRDSNQPQHF

v_gene: TRBV5-1
abundance: -
d_gene: TRBD1
j_gene: TRBJ2-7
CDR3nt: TGCGCCAGCTATAATCAGGGGGCCTACGAGCAGTACTTC
CDR3aa: CASYNQGAYEQYF

v_gene: TRBV3-1/TRBV3-2
abundance: -
d_gene: -
j_gene: TRBJ2-7
CDR3nt: TGTGCCAGCAGCCAAGCCCCTGTCAGCAGGGACGAGCAGTACTTC
CDR3aa: CASSQAPVSRDEQYF

v_gene: TRBV18
abundance: -
d_gene: -
j_gene: TRBJ2-3
CDR3nt: TGTGCCAGCTCAAGACTCACAGATACGCAGTATTTT
CDR3aa: CASSRLTDTQYF

v_gene: TRBV18
abundance: -
d_gene: TRBD1
j_gene: TRBJ1-2
CDR3nt: TGTGCCAGCTCACCAATCCGGGACAGGGGGAACTATGGCTACACCTTC
CDR3aa: CASSPIRDRGNYGYTF